These T cell receptor beta chains were read from a single sample in a study of cytomegalovirus exposure and HLA in healthy donors. Libraries were prepared by immunoSEQ multiplex PCR; TCRdb keeps only in-frame clonotypes and omits some of them. The sample records about 100,000 clones, approximately 78% being singletons. The sequencing input was PBMCs. These receptors were obtained from a woman aged 40 to 50 in good health and CMV-seronegative. Each CDR3 is given with its conserved first and last residue. D genes are given only for firm matches. Part of the rows lack a size; the others show once, few, many or a class for expanded clones.

j_call: TRBJ2-3; clone_size: NA; cdr3_length: 16; d_call: NA; v_call: TRBV27; cdr3_nt: TGTGCCAGCAGTTTATTAAAGGGGCTTGGCACAGATACGCAGTATTTT; cdr3_aa: CASSLLKGLGTDTQYF
j_call: TRBJ2-1; clone_size: NA; cdr3_length: 15; d_call: TRBD2; v_call: TRBV19; cdr3_nt: TGTGCCAGTTCCCAGCGGGAGTTTTTCTACAATGAGCAGTTCTTC; cdr3_aa: CASSQREFFYNEQFF
j_call: TRBJ1-5; clone_size: NA; cdr3_length: 16; d_call: NA; v_call: TRBV19; cdr3_nt: TGTGCCAGTAGTATAGAGGGGCTGGGTCACAATCAGCCCCAGCATTTT; cdr3_aa: CASSIEGLGHNQPQHF
j_call: TRBJ2-3; clone_size: NA; cdr3_length: 16; d_call: TRBD2; v_call: TRBV4-1; cdr3_nt: TGCGCCAGCAGCCCCCTACTCGCGGGAGAGGTAGATACGCAGTATTTT; cdr3_aa: CASSPLLAGEVDTQYF
j_call: TRBJ2-7; clone_size: once; cdr3_length: 14; d_call: NA; v_call: TRBV10-3; cdr3_nt: TGTGCCATCAGCCCCGATGGGGGCCAATACGAGCAGTACTTC; cdr3_aa: CAISPDGGQYEQYF
j_call: TRBJ2-5; clone_size: NA; cdr3_length: 14; d_call: NA; v_call: TRBV7-9; cdr3_nt: TGTGCCAGCAGCTTAGTAGGGGCAGGGGAGACCCAGTACTTC; cdr3_aa: CASSLVGAGETQYF
j_call: TRBJ1-1; clone_size: NA; cdr3_length: 11; d_call: TRBD1; v_call: TRBV19; cdr3_nt: TGTGCCAGTAGTGACAGGGGTAAGGCTTTCTTT; cdr3_aa: CASSDRGKAFF
j_call: TRBJ1-6; clone_size: few; cdr3_length: 15; d_call: TRBD1; v_call: TRBV5-6; cdr3_nt: TGTGCCAGCAGCCCAGCCGGGACAGGAACCTCACCCCTCCACTTT; cdr3_aa: CASSPAGTGTSPLHF
j_call: TRBJ1-5; clone_size: NA; cdr3_length: 16; d_call: NA; v_call: TRBV7-9; cdr3_nt: TGTGCCAGCAGCTCGTCCGGACAGTTTAGCAATCAGCCCCAGCATTTT; cdr3_aa: CASSSSGQFSNQPQHF
j_call: TRBJ2-2; clone_size: NA; cdr3_length: 14; d_call: NA; v_call: TRBV6-5; cdr3_nt: TGTGCCAGCAGTTCAGGGTCGGGCACCGGGGAGCTGTTTTTT; cdr3_aa: CASSSGSGTGELFF
j_call: TRBJ2-1; clone_size: NA; cdr3_length: 16; d_call: TRBD1; v_call: TRBV7-8; cdr3_nt: TGTGCCAGCAGCTTATGGTACGCGGCAGGGGGCAATGAGCAGTTCTTC; cdr3_aa: CASSLWYAAGGNEQFF
j_call: TRBJ2-3; clone_size: NA; cdr3_length: 18; d_call: NA; v_call: TRBV28; cdr3_nt: TGTGCCAGCAGTTTAGCAGATAGTTACAGTCCGGACACAGATACGCAGTATTTT; cdr3_aa: CASSLADSYSPDTDTQYF
j_call: TRBJ1-1; clone_size: once; cdr3_length: 14; d_call: NA; v_call: TRBV28; cdr3_nt: TGTGCCAGCAGTCGCGTGAGTTCCTCCACTGAAGCTTTCTTT; cdr3_aa: CASSRVSSSTEAFF
j_call: TRBJ2-7; clone_size: NA; cdr3_length: 12; d_call: NA; v_call: TRBV23-1; cdr3_nt: TGCGCCAGCAGTAGGACTGGCTACGAGCAGTACTTC; cdr3_aa: CASSRTGYEQYF
j_call: TRBJ2-7; clone_size: NA; cdr3_length: 13; d_call: TRBD1; v_call: TRBV7-2; cdr3_nt: TGTGCCAGCAGCTGGGACAGATCCTACGAGCAGTACTTC; cdr3_aa: CASSWDRSYEQYF
j_call: TRBJ2-3; clone_size: NA; cdr3_length: 15; d_call: NA; v_call: TRBV7-8; cdr3_nt: TGTGCCAGCAGCGCAGGGGTACAGAGCACAGATACGCAGTATTTT; cdr3_aa: CASSAGVQSTDTQYF
j_call: TRBJ2-3; clone_size: NA; cdr3_length: 15; d_call: NA; v_call: TRBV11-1; cdr3_nt: TGTGCCAGCAGCAAGCAGGGGTCTCTTCCAGATACGCAGTATTTT; cdr3_aa: CASSKQGSLPDTQYF
j_call: TRBJ2-7; clone_size: few; cdr3_length: 17; d_call: NA; v_call: TRBV13; cdr3_nt: TGTGCCAGCAGCGGCGATCCCCAGGGGAGAGAGGAGAACGAGCAGTACTTC; cdr3_aa: CASSGDPQGREENEQYF
j_call: TRBJ2-7; clone_size: few; cdr3_length: 13; d_call: NA; v_call: TRBV30; cdr3_nt: TGTGCCTGGAGTATATACCTGAGCTACGAGCAGTACTTC; cdr3_aa: CAWSIYLSYEQYF
j_call: TRBJ2-3; clone_size: once; cdr3_length: 15; d_call: NA; v_call: TRBV7-2; cdr3_nt: TGTGCCAGCAGCTTAGTAGAGGGTTATATAGATACGCAGTATTTT; cdr3_aa: CASSLVEGYIDTQYF
j_call: TRBJ2-7; clone_size: NA; cdr3_length: 18; d_call: TRBD2; v_call: TRBV11-2; cdr3_nt: TGTGCCAGCAGCTTATCATTCTCCCTGACTAGCGCAACCTACGAGCAGTACTTC; cdr3_aa: CASSLSFSLTSATYEQYF
j_call: TRBJ2-1; clone_size: NA; cdr3_length: 16; d_call: NA; v_call: TRBV15; cdr3_nt: TGTGCCACCAGCAGAGAACGAGACTGGATCTACAATGAGCAGTTCTTC; cdr3_aa: CATSRERDWIYNEQFF